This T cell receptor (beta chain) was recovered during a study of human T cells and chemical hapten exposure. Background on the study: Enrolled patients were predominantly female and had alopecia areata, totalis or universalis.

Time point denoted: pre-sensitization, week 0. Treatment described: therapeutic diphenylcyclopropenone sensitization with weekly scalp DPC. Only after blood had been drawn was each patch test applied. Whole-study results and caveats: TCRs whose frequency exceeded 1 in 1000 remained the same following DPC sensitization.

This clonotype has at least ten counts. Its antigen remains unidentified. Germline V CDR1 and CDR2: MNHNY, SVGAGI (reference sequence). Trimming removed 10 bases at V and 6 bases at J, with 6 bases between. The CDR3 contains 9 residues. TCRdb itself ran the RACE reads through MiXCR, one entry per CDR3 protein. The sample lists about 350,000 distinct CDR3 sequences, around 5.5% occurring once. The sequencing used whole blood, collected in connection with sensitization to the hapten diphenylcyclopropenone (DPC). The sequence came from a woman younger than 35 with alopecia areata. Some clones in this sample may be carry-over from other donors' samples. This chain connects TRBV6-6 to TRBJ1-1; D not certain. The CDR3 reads CATGAEAFF. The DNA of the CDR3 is TGTGCCACCGGGGCTGAAGCTTTCTTT.